One sample yielded the 21 T cell receptor beta chains listed below, sequenced in a study of T cells in Graves' hyperthyroidism and ophthalmopathy. Using RNA transcripts as the source, TCR beta CDR3 regions were amplified. The TCR CDR3 was amplified in a first-round RT-PCR using the HTBI primer set. TCRdb analysed the multiplex PCR reads with MiXCR anew, one entry per CDR3 protein. The sample has around 500,000 distinct CDR3 sequences; 16% are singletons. What was sequenced was blood. The origin of the receptors is a woman aged 30 to 39 with Graves' ophthalmopathy.

This clonotype was found many times. The chain's CDR3 is CASSLGSGRADVEQFF. In DNA, the CDR3 is TGTGCCAGCAGCTTGGGCAGCGGGAGGGCTGACGTTGAGCAGTTCTTC. The chain recombines TRBV5-6 with TRBJ2-1; TRBD2 matches 10 bases. The CDR3 is 16 residues long. Germline V gene sequence: CDR1 SGHDT, CDR2 YYEEEE. V was clipped by 0 bases and J by 9 bases; unmatched bases: 9.

This sequence joins TRBV6-1 and TRBJ2-7; no clear D. This CDR3 has 14 residues. The ends were cut back, 6 bases at V and 0 bases at J, with 12 bases in the middle. From germline, CDR1 is MNHNS and CDR2 SASEGT. The DNA for the CDR3 is TGTGCCAGCAGCCAAAGAATCCTCTCCTACGAGCAGTACTTC. This encodes CASSQRILSYEQYF.

This clonotype was seen at least ten times. The genes are TRBV20-1 and TRBJ2-5, with TRBD2 identical over 13 bases. Losses at the gene ends were 6 bases for V and 2 bases for J; bases not matched to a gene: 6. The CDR3 consists of 15 residues. CDR1 and CDR2 (germline): DFQATT, SNEGSKA (reference sequence). The CDR3 nucleotides are TGCAGTGCGGCGCGGGGACTAGCGGGACAAGAGACCCAGTACTTC. This gives the protein CSAARGLAGQETQYF.

The chain has TRBV20-1 and TRBJ2-3, with TRBD1 as a possible D gene (6 bases). This CDR3 has 14 amino acids. Trimming cost V 3 bases and J 4 bases, with 14 bases left between them. CDR1 is DFQATT, CDR2 SNEGSKA, per germline (reference sequence). This CDR3 is CSASARAGADTQYF. The CDR3 nucleotides are TGCAGTGCTAGTGCCCGGGCAGGGGCAGATACGCAGTATTTT.

The chain has TRBV5-1 and TRBJ2-7; 8 positions match TRBD2. The CDR3 is 15 residues long. From germline, CDR1 is SGHRS and CDR2 YFSETQ. The J segment lost 2 bases and the V segment lost 4 bases, leaving 8 bases of the junction unmatched. This CDR3 reads CASSPGLVYTYEQYF. CDR3 coding DNA: TGCGCCAGCAGCCCGGGACTAGTGTACACCTACGAGCAGTACTTC.

This chain uses TRBV6-2 or TRBV6-3 with TRBJ2-5; unclear D gene. V lost 1 base and J 3 bases, leaving 9 bases between the germline ends. The germline CDR1 and CDR2 sequences are MNHEY and SVGEGT. The CDR3 has 14 amino acids. As DNA, the CDR3 is TGTGCCAGCAGTTACTACTCGGTGAAAGAGACCCAGTACTTC. Translating it yields CASSYYSVKETQYF.

The sample holds many counts of this clonotype. The CDR3, as DNA: TGTGCCAGCAGCTTAGCGGGAGGGCCTTACTACGAGCAGTACTTC. Translation gives CASSLAGGPYYEQYF. The V call is TRBV7-2, the J call TRBJ2-7; TRBD2 aligns across 7 bases. V dropped 0 bases and J dropped 3; count of bases not matched to a gene: 5. The CDR3 consists of 15 residues. The germline V gene encodes CDR1 SGHTA and CDR2 FQGNSA.

This clonotype was picked up a small number of times. The chain links TRBV7-2 to TRBJ2-6; D is perhaps TRBD1 or TRBD2 (6 bases each). Trimming removed 5 bases from V and 2 bases from J, with 16 bases in between. From germline, CDR1 is SGHTA and CDR2 FQGNSA. This CDR3 comprises 17 residues. The CDR3 DNA reads as TGTGCCAGCAGCCCTTGGGGGGCGGGGACTGGGGCCAACGTCCTGACTTTC. It translates to CASSPWGAGTGANVLTF.

The sample holds many counts of this clonotype. V gene TRBV20-1 combines with J gene TRBJ1-1; D gene ambiguous. From germline, CDR1 is DFQATT and CDR2 SNEGSKA (reference sequence). The CDR3 length is 12 residues. V lost 6 bases and J lost 2, with 10 bases in between. The CDR3 is CSARRSNTEAFF. CDR3 nucleotide sequence: TGCAGTGCCCGTAGGTCCAACACTGAAGCTTTCTTT.

The rearrangement links TRBV19 to TRBJ2-3; 8 bases are shared with TRBD2. Per germline, CDR1 LNHDA and CDR2 SQIVND (reference sequence). The V and J ends lost 7 bases and 7 bases, in that order; junction bases with no gene match: 7. There are 13 residues in the CDR3. Here the CDR3 reads CASNPGGLYTQYF. The CDR3 bases are TGTGCCAGTAATCCGGGAGGGTTATATACGCAGTATTTT. Full variable domain (outside the CDR3, taken from reference TRBV19 and TRBJ2-3): DGGITQSPKYLFRKEGQNVTLSCEQNLNHDAMYWYRQDPGQGLRLIYYSQIVNDFQKGDIAEGYSVSREKKESFPLTVTSAQKNPTAFYLCASNPGGLYTQYFGPGTRLTVL.

There are a few counts of this clonotype. The chain couples TRBV25-1 to TRBJ2-7; D gene ambiguous. The CDR3 totals 11 residues. Germline lookup yields CDR1 MGHDK and CDR2 SYGVNS. The V end lost 2 bases, the J end lost 8 bases, and 7 bases lay between the germline ends. The CDR3 sequence is CASSEGYKQYF. DNA for the CDR3: TGTGCCAGCAGTGAAGGGTATAAGCAGTACTTC.

The CDR3 is CASSVPDGYEKLFF. CDR3 coding DNA: TGTGCCAGCAGTGTGCCGGACGGTTATGAAAAACTGTTTTTT. The chain employs TRBV6-1 and TRBJ1-4; D unresolved. Germline V gives CDR1 MNHNS, CDR2 SASEGT. Trimming stripped 4 bases from V and 6 bases from J, with 12 bases between. This CDR3 has 14 residues.

This clonotype was observed many times. The chain carries TRBV12-3 or TRBV12-4 and TRBJ1-4; D is undetermined. V shed 6 bases and J shed 5 bases, with 13 bases lying between them. This CDR3 has 14 residues. The CDR3 DNA reads as TGTGCCAGCAGCTCTCAGCGGACGAATGAAAAACTGTTTTTT. It encodes CASSSQRTNEKLFF.

This clonotype was seen ten or more times. This chain connects TRBV20-1 to TRBJ2-7, with unresolved D. The CDR3 runs to 12 residues. Trimming pared 0 bases from V and 8 bases from J, leaving 11 bases between. Looked up from germline, CDR1 is DFQATT and CDR2 is SNEGSKA (reference sequence). The CDR3 loop is CSARDETFKQYF. In DNA form, the CDR3 reads TGCAGTGCTAGAGATGAAACATTCAAGCAGTACTTC.

This clonotype was seen more than once but under ten times. The chain carries TRBV7-9 and TRBJ2-1; no firm D call. Trimming left V 1 base short and J 7 bases short, with 11 bases between. Germline-derived CDR1 and CDR2 are SEHNR and FQNEAQ (reference sequence). The CDR3 totals 14 residues. CDR3 DNA: TGTGCCAGCAGCTTAGGGGGTAGTAGAAATGAGCAGTTCTTC. It encodes CASSLGGSRNEQFF.

Notes on this clonotype: Since a much larger clone is just one base distant, this may be a read error. The chain couples TRBV7-3 to TRBJ1-1; D gene uncertain. Germline values: CDR1 SGHTA, CDR2 FQGTGA. The CDR3 is 13 amino acids. Trimming shortened V by 4 bases and J by 1 base, and 7 bases separated the two germline ends. The CDR3 DNA is TGTGCCAGCAGCTCCCGTTGGAACACTGAAGCTTTCTTT. Translation: CASSSRWNTEAFF.

Of note for this clonotype: A much larger clone differs from this one at a single base, so this may be a read error. The DNA for the CDR3 is TGTGCCAGCAGTTACACCAGACCCACCGGGGAGCTGTTTTTT. Protein sequence: CASSYTRPTGELFF. This sequence joins TRBV6-2 or TRBV6-3 and TRBJ2-2; D uncertain. Germline CDR1 is MNHEY and CDR2 is SVGEGT. Trimming removed 2 bases from V and 4 bases from J, with 8 bases in between. This CDR3 contains 14 residues.

The chain combines TRBV20-1 with TRBJ2-7; 9 bases match TRBD1. The CDR3 has 14 residues. The junction had 5 bases not matched to a gene; V was cut back by 5 bases and J by 0 bases. Germline V lookup: CDR1 DFQATT, CDR2 SNEGSKA (reference sequence). DNA of the CDR3: TGCAGTGCTCCGGGACAGGGAAACTCCTACGAGCAGTACTTC. Encoded protein: CSAPGQGNSYEQYF.

This clonotype was seen at least ten times. The chain links TRBV5-1 to TRBJ2-1; 7 nucleotides match TRBD2. J lost 8 bases, V lost 0 bases, and 11 bases had no gene match. CDR3 size: 16 residues. Germline CDR1 SGHRS, CDR2 YFSETQ. The CDR3 sequence: CASSLASGGSMYEQFF. The DNA of the CDR3 is TGCGCCAGCAGCTTGGCCTCTGGCGGGAGTATGTATGAGCAGTTCTTC.

This clonotype was detected ten times or more. The genes are TRBV5-5 and TRBJ1-5; no firm D call. The V and J ends lost 4 bases and 7 bases respectively, with 12 bases between them. The CDR3 has 13 amino acids. Germline CDR1 is SGHKS and CDR2 is YYEKEE (reference sequence). The CDR3 protein is CASSTDPHQPQHF. The CDR3 DNA sequence: TGTGCCAGCAGCACGGACCCTCACCAGCCCCAGCATTTT.

This clonotype has at least ten counts. The chain couples TRBV29-1 to TRBJ2-2; 7 nucleotides line up with TRBD2. J gave up 2 bases and V 6 bases, and 12 bases lay outside the gene matches. The CDR3 has 16 residues. Looked up from germline, CDR1 is SQVTM and CDR2 is ANQGSEA. In nucleotides, the CDR3 is TGCAGCGTCGTACTAGCGACTTTAGCCAACACCGGGGAGCTGTTTTTT. Translated: CSVVLATLANTGELFF.